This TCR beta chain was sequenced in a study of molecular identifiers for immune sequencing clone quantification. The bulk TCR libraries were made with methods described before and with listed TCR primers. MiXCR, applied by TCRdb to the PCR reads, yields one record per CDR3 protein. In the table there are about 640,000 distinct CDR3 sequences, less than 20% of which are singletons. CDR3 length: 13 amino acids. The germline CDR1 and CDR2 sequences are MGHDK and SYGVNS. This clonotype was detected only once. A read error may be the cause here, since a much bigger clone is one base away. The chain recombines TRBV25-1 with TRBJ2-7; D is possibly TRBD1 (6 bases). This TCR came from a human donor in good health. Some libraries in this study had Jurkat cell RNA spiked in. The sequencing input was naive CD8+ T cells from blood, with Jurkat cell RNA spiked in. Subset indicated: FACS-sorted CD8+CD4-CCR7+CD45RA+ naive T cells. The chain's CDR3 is CTSSAGGFNEQYF. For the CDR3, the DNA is TGTACCAGCAGTGCTGGGGGCTTCAACGAGCAGTACTTC.